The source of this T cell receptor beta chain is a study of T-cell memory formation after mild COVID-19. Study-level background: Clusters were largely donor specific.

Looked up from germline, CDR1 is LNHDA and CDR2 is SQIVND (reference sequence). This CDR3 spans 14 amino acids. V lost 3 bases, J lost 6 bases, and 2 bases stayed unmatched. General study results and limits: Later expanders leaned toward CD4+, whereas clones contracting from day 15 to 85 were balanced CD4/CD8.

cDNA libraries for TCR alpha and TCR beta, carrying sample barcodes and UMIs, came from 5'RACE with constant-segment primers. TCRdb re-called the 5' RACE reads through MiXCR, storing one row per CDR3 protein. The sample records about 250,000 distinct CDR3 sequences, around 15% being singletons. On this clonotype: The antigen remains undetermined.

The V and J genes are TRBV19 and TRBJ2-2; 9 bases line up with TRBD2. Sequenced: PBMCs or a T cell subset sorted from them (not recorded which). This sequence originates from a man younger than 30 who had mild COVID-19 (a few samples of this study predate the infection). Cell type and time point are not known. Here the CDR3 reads CASSMRGGAGELFF. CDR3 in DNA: TGTGCCAGTAGTATGCGGGGGGGGGCCGGGGAGCTGTTTTTT.